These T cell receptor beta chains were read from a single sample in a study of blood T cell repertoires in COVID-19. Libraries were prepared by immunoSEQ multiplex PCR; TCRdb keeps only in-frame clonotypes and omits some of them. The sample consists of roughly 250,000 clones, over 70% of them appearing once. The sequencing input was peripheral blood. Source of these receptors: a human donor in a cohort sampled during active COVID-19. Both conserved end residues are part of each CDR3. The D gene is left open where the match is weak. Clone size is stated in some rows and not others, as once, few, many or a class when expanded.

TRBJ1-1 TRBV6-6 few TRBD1 TGTGCCACCAGACAGGGGAGCACTGAAGCTTTCTTT CATRQGSTEAFF
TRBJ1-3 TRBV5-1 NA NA TGCGCCAGCAGCCGCTGGGGGGACGGGGGAAACACCATATATTTT CASSRWGDGGNTIYF
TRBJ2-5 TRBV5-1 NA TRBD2 TGCGCCAGCAGCTTGAATCTAGCGGAGGGAGAGACCCAGTACTTC CASSLNLAEGETQYF
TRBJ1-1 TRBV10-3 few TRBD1 TGTGCCATCAGTGAGGTCCCGGGACAGGGGAACACTGAAGCTTTCTTT CAISEVPGQGNTEAFF
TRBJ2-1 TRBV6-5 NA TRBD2 TGTGCCAGCAGACTAGCGGGAGAATACAATGAGCAGTTCTTC CASRLAGEYNEQFF
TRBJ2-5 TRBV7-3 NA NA TGTGCCAGCAGCTTAGCTGGCGGGCGAGAGACCCAGTACTTC CASSLAGGRETQYF
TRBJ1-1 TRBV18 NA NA TGTGCCAGCTCACCGACATCGCGTCGGGCTTTCTTT CASSPTSRRAFF
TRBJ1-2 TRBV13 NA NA TGTGCCAGCAGCCTCGACAGGAACTATGGCTACACCTTC CASSLDRNYGYTF
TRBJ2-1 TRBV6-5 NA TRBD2 TGTGCCAGCAGGGACGGGGGGGCCACGGATGAGCAGTTCTTC CASRDGGATDEQFF
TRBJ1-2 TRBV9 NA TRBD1 TGTGCCAGCAGCGACGGGACAGGGGAGGACTATGGCTACACCTTC CASSDGTGEDYGYTF
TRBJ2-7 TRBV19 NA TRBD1 TGTGCCAGTAGCTCAACAGGGGAGTCGGACGAGCAGTACTTC CASSSTGESDEQYF
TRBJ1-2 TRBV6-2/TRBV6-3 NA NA TGTGCCAGCAGCCGCACCCCTTGGGGGGAGGAGAATGGCTACACCTTC CASSRTPWGEENGYTF
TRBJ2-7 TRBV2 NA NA TGTGCCAGCAGTCGCCCGGGAGTGGCCTACGAGCAGTACTTC CASSRPGVAYEQYF
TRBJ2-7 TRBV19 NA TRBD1 TGTGCCAGTAGTGACGGACAGGCTCGGATTGGCGAGCAGTACTTC CASSDGQARIGEQYF
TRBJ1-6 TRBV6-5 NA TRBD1 TGTGCCAGCAGTTACTCGGGACAGGGGGATTCACCCCTCCACTTT CASSYSGQGDSPLHF
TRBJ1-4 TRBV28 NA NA TGTGCCAGCAGGATGGAGAGTGGTGGGCTGTTTTTT CASRMESGGLFF
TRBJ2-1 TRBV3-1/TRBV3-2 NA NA TGTGCCAGCAGCCAAAGGTTGTCGGAGGGGGCTGAGCAGTTCTTC CASSQRLSEGAEQFF
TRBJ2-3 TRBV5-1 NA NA TGCGCCAGCAGCTTGGGGCCAGGGGGCACAGATACGCAGTATTTT CASSLGPGGTDTQYF
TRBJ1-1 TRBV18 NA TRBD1 TGTGCCAGCCTCGAGGACAGGGGCCACTTTGAAGCTTTCTTT CASLEDRGHFEAFF
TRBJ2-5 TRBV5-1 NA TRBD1 TGCGCCAGCAGACCGGGACAGTCCAAGATCCAAGAGACCCAGTACTTC CASRPGQSKIQETQYF
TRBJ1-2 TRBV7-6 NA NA TGTGCCAGCAGCTTAGCGCCAAGAGCTAACTATGGCTACACCTTC CASSLAPRANYGYTF
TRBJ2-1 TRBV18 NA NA TGTGCCAGCTCCCTACGTACGACAGATTCCAATGAGCAGTTCTTC CASSLRTTDSNEQFF
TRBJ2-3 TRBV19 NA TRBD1 TGTGCCAGTAGTAGGACAGGGGTTGTGGATACGCAGTATTTT CASSRTGVVDTQYF
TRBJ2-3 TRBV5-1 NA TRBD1 TGCGCCAGCAGCTTCGGGACAGGGTTATCAGATACGCAGTATTTT CASSFGTGLSDTQYF
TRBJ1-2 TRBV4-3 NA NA TGCGCCAGCAGCCAAGATACTGGCCACGGGTCAAACTATGGCTACACCTTC CASSQDTGHGSNYGYTF
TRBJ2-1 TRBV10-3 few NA TGTGCCATCAGTGAGTCCGTTGGAGGGCTATACAATGAGCAGTTCTTC CAISESVGGLYNEQFF
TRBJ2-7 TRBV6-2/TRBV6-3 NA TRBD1 TGTGCCAGCAGCAAGGGGACAGGTCCCTACGAGCAGTACTTC CASSKGTGPYEQYF
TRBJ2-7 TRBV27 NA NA TGTGCCAGCAGTTTAATTGGTGGACTCCTCTACGAGCAGTACTTC CASSLIGGLLYEQYF
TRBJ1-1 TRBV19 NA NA TGTGCCAGTAGTACTGGGCTCCCGGGGGTAAGGGGACACACTGAAGCTTTCTTT CASSTGLPGVRGHTEAFF
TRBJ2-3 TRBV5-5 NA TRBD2 TGTGCCAGCAGCCTCCTAGCGGGGGGGGCTTACACAGATACGCAGTATTTT CASSLLAGGAYTDTQYF
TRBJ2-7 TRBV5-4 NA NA TGTGCCAGCAGCTTGGAGGGCGGGACAGCTCTACGAGAGCAGTACTTC CASSLEGGTALREQYF
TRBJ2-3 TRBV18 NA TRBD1 TGTGCCAGCTCACCAACAGGGGGAACCACAGATACGCAGTATTTT CASSPTGGTTDTQYF
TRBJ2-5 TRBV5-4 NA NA TGTGCCAGCAGCTCCTCAGAGACCCAGTACTTC CASSSSETQYF
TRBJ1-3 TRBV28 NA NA TGTGCCAGCAGTTTAGGTCCTTGGGCGGGAAACACCATATATTTT CASSLGPWAGNTIYF
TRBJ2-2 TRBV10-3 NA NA TGTGCCATCAGTGAGCGACTAGGCGCGAACACCGGGGAGCTGTTTTTT CAISERLGANTGELFF
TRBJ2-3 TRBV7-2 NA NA TGTGCCAGCAGCCTAGGACCATTCACGATGGGGGCGGGAGATACGCAGTATTTT CASSLGPFTMGAGDTQYF
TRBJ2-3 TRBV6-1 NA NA TGTGCCAGCAGTGAAGGTGCAGGCCGCACAGATACGCAGTATTTT CASSEGAGRTDTQYF